Listed below are T cell receptor beta chains from one sample, sequenced in a study of blood T cell repertoires in COVID-19. This table comes from immunoSEQ multiplex PCR, and its TCRdb copy is limited to in-frame clones, with some not included. The data show about 100,000 clones, roughly 85% seen once. The sequenced sample was peripheral blood. The receptors here all came from a woman between 70 and 85 years old with acute or convalescent COVID-19. Both conserved end residues are trimmed from each CDR3. Size is stated for part of the rows, as once, few or many counts, or as a class when the clone is expanded.

TRBJ1-2,once,TRBV18,ASSPIQGDYGYT
TRBJ2-1,.,TRBV18,ASSPQGNGNEQF
TRBJ1-6,.,TRBV19,ASSPHTGVNSPLH
TRBJ1-1,.,TRBV12-3/TRBV12-4,ASSLDPGVEAF
TRBJ1-1,.,TRBV19,ASTRGRETEAF
TRBJ2-1,.,TRBV30,AWSVRLAGAHNEQF
TRBJ2-7,.,TRBV30,AWSADSLPEQY
TRBJ1-4,.,TRBV21-1,ASSETHRQGTNEKLF
TRBJ2-5,.,TRBV3-1/TRBV3-2,ASSRQQETQY
TRBJ1-3,.,TRBV6-5,ASSYRPHGGNTIY
TRBJ1-5,.,TRBV19,ASSIVATDRGGSNQPQH
TRBJ2-7,.,TRBV27,ASRDSGPSSYEQY
TRBJ2-3,.,TRBV18,ASSPSRLAGGPPDTQY
TRBJ2-6,.,TRBV2,ASRAGRGFPGANVLT
TRBJ1-3,.,TRBV28,ASSSRVVGARNTIY
TRBJ2-2,few,TRBV24-1,ATSDLPGQGNTGELF
TRBJ2-1,.,TRBV7-2,ASSPQSGGPPYNEQF
TRBJ2-7,.,TRBV24-1,ATFPVSYEQY
TRBJ1-4,.,TRBV2,ASSETITPPF
TRBJ2-7,.,TRBV2,ASSETGFGSYEQY
TRBJ1-4,.,TRBV3-1/TRBV3-2,ASSHSSRAGGTNEKLF
TRBJ1-3,.,TRBV5-4,ASSLNRGSSGNTIY
TRBJ2-7,.,TRBV12-3/TRBV12-4,ASSFSTEQY
TRBJ1-2,.,TRBV27,ASSLGVQGSNGYT
TRBJ1-3,.,TRBV19,ASYVGTSGNTIY
TRBJ2-2,.,TRBV5-5,ASTWRLAGFANTGELF
TRBJ2-7,.,TRBV19,ASSPLGQGGAYEQY
TRBJ1-3,.,TRBV7-2,ATADNRGAGNTIY
TRBJ2-2,.,TRBV6-1,ASSEAPGYTGELF
TRBJ1-5,few,TRBV7-2,ASSLDRVDNQPQH
TRBJ1-1,once,TRBV5-1,ASSEDLRVHTEAF
TRBJ1-1,.,TRBV29-1,SFRRGNTEAF
TRBJ1-6,.,TRBV6-4,ASSRGPESPLH
TRBJ2-7,once,TRBV2,ASRAGTGVYEQY
TRBJ1-1,.,TRBV29-1,SVRQGTIAEAF
TRBJ1-1,.,TRBV2,ASSVGGNTEAF
TRBJ1-3,.,TRBV28,ATDRGTGNTIY
TRBJ2-2,.,TRBV7-3,ASSRGGSTGELF
TRBJ2-7,.,TRBV27,ASKKSGQGSSYEQY
TRBJ2-4,.,TRBV18,ASSPDSLIQY
TRBJ2-3,.,TRBV7-2,ASSLALGLAGGKSTDTQY
TRBJ1-6,.,TRBV27,ASRGLLDRANSYNSPLH
TRBJ1-2,.,TRBV30,AGRDRVNYGYT
TRBJ1-2,.,TRBV7-9,ASSNIGTGLSIYGYT
TRBJ2-2,many,TRBV9,ASSGGTGRTGELF
TRBJ1-5,.,TRBV4-1,ASSHLTNQPQH
TRBJ2-3,few,TRBV18,ASSPGTGAFTDTQY
TRBJ1-1,once,TRBV11-3,ASSFSGSGTEAF
TRBJ2-6,.,TRBV5-8,ASSLGGTGANVLT
TRBJ1-1,once,TRBV5-5,ASSLATRMNTEAF
TRBJ2-1,.,TRBV14,ASSQEYDITNEQF
TRBJ1-1,.,TRBV10-3,AIRDPGRAEAF
TRBJ1-1,few,TRBV10-1,ASSVDRDTEAF
TRBJ2-7,once,TRBV5-1,ASGTGTGGHEQY
TRBJ2-3,.,TRBV25-1,ASSDPSGGRADTQY
TRBJ2-5,.,TRBV30,AWSPGLAGEETQY
TRBJ1-2,.,TRBV11-2,ASSLSRVNVEHGYT